These 8 T cell receptor beta chains were sequenced from one sample in a study of T cells in Graves' hyperthyroidism and ophthalmopathy. Amplification yielded TCR beta CDR3 regions, with RNA transcripts as the source. With the HTBI primer set, the TCR CDR3 went through a first round of RT-PCR. TCRdb re-called the multiplex PCR reads through MiXCR, storing one row per CDR3 protein. The table shows around 530,000 distinct CDR3 sequences, with roughly a sixth occurring only once. Sequencing was performed on blood. The origin of the receptors is a woman under 30 with Graves' ophthalmopathy.

This clonotype was counted between two and nine times. This chain joins TRBV20-1 and TRBJ2-1; possibly TRBD1 for D (7 bases). V gave up 3 bases and J gave up 8 bases, with 17 bases separating them. The CDR3 loop spans 14 amino acids. The germline V gene encodes CDR1 DFQATT and CDR2 SNEGSKA (reference sequence). In nucleotides, the CDR3 is TGCAGTGCTAGTTGGGTGCAGGGGGGTGATGAGCAGTTCTTC. Its protein is CSASWVQGGDEQFF.

This clonotype appeared many times. CDR3: CSARDHRGRTGNEQFF. The CDR3, as DNA: TGCAGTGCTAGAGATCACAGGGGGCGAACGGGCAATGAGCAGTTCTTC. The chain recombines TRBV20-1 with TRBJ2-1, with 9 bases fitting TRBD1. V lost 0 bases and J lost 6; bases outside the gene matches: 9. From germline, CDR1 is DFQATT and CDR2 SNEGSKA (reference sequence). The CDR3 consists of 16 residues.

This clonotype was detected many times. The chain is built from TRBV20-1 and TRBJ2-5, with TRBD2 matching over 7 bases. Germline assignment: CDR1 DFQATT and CDR2 SNEGSKA (reference sequence). J gave up 9 bases and V 7 bases, and 14 bases lay outside the gene matches. This CDR3 contains 13 residues. CDR3 nucleotide sequence: TGCAGTGTAAGAGATCGAGCGGGGCCCGCCCAGTACTTC. It encodes CSVRDRAGPAQYF.

This clonotype was found many times. The chain has TRBV5-1 and TRBJ1-2; D gene unclear. Trimming shortened V by 6 bases and J by 1 base, and 16 bases separated the two germline ends. Germline loops: CDR1 SGHRS, CDR2 YFSETQ. This CDR3 spans 15 amino acids. The CDR3 loop reads CASILQPGVNYGYTF. The CDR3 nucleotides read TGCGCCAGCATATTACAACCAGGAGTTAACTATGGCTACACCTTC.

This clonotype appeared many times. The genes are TRBV28 and TRBJ2-3, with TRBD1 matching 9 bases. Germline values: CDR1 MDHEN, CDR2 SYDVKM. This CDR3 spans 12 amino acids. The V gene end was trimmed by 9 bases and the J gene end by 4 bases; junction bases not matched to a gene: 2. CDR3 DNA sequence: TGTGCCAGTACAGGGGGCGCAGATACGCAGTATTTT. This translates into CASTGGADTQYF.

In this sample, this clonotype turned up many times. This rearrangement joins TRBV20-1 to TRBJ2-7, with 7 bases lining up with TRBD1. Unmatched junction bases numbered 7, after V lost 3 bases and J lost 2 bases. CDR1 is DFQATT, CDR2 SNEGSKA, per germline (reference sequence). The CDR3 length is 14 residues. CDR3 coding DNA: TGCAGTGCTAGTACCGGGACAGAACCCTACGAGCAGTACTTC. Encoded protein: CSASTGTEPYEQYF.

The sample holds many counts of this clonotype. V gene TRBV27 combines with J gene TRBJ2-2; D ambiguous. Germline lookup yields CDR1 MNHEY and CDR2 SMNVEV (reference sequence). The CDR3 runs to 13 residues. V was pared by 4 bases and J by 4 bases, with 7 bases between. In nucleotides, the CDR3 is TGTGCCAGCAGTTCCCTGCTCACCGGGGAGCTGTTTTTT. It translates to CASSSLLTGELFF.

The CDR3 here is CASSHLQGQGAAFF. CDR3 DNA sequence: TGTGCCAGCAGCCACCTCCAAGGACAGGGGGCGGCTTTCTTT. The chain joins TRBV14 to TRBJ1-1; TRBD1 matches 11 bases. The J segment lost 11 bases and the V segment lost 3 bases, leaving 8 bases of the junction unmatched. This CDR3 has 14 residues. Looked up from germline, CDR1 is SGHDN and CDR2 is FVKESK.